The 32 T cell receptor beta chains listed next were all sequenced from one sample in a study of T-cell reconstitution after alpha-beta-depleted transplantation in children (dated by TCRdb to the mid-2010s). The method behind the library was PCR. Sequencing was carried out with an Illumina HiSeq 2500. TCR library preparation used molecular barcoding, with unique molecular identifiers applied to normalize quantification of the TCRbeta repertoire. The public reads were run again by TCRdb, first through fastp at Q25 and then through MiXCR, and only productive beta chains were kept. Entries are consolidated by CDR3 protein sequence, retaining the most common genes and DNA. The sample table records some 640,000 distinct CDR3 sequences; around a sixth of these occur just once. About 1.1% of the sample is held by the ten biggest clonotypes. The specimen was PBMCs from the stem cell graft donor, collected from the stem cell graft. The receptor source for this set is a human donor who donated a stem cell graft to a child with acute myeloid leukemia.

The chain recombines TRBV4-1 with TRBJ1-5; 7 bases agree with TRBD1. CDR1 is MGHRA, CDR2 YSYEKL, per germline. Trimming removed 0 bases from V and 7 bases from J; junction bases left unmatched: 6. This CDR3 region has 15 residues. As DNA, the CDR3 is TGCGCCAGCAGCCAAGATAGGGGGCCCGGGCAGCCCCAGCATTTT. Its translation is CASSQDRGPGQPQHF.

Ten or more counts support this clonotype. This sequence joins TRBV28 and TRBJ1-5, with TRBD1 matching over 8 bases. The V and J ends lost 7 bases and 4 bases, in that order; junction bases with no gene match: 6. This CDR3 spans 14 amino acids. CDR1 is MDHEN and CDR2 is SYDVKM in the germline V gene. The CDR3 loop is CASNQDRENQPQHF. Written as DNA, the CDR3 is TGTGCCAGCAATCAGGACAGGGAGAATCAGCCCCAGCATTTT.

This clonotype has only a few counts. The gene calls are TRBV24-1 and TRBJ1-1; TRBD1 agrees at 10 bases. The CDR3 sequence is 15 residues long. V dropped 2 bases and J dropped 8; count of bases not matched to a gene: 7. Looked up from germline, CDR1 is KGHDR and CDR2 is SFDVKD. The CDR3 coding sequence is TGTGCCACCAGTGATTGGGGACAGGGGCCTGACGAAGCTTTCTTT. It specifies CATSDWGQGPDEAFF.

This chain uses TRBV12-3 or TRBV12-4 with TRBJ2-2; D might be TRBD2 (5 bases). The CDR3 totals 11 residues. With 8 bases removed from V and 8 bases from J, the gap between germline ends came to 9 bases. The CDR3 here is CASGETGELFF. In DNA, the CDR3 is TGTGCCAGCGGGGAGACAGGGGAGCTGTTTTTT.

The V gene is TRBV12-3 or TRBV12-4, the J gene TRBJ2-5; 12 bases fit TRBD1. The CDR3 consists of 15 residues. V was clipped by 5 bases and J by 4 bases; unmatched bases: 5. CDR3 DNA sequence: TGTGCCAGCAGTCTCGGGACAGGGGGCCTAGAGACCCAGTACTTC. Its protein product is CASSLGTGGLETQYF.

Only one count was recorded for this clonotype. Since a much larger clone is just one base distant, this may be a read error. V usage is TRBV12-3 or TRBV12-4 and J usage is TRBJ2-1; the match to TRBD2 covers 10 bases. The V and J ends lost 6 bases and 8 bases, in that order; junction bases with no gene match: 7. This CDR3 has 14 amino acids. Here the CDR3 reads CASRSSGGYYEQFF. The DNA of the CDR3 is TGTGCCAGCAGGTCTAGCGGGGGTTACTATGAGCAGTTCTTC.

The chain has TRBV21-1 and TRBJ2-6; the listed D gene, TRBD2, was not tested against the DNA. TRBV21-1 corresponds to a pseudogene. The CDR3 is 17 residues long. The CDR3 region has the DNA TGTGCCAGCAGCTTACCGATGGACTGCTCTGGGGCCAACGTCCTGACTTTC. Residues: CASSLPMDCSGANVLTF.

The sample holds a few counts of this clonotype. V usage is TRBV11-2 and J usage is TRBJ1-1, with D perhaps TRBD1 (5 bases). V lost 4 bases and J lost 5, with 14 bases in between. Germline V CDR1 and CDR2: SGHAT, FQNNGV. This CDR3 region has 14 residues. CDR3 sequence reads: CASSYRDLGTEAFF. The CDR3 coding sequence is TGTGCCAGCAGCTACCGGGACTTAGGGACTGAAGCTTTCTTT.

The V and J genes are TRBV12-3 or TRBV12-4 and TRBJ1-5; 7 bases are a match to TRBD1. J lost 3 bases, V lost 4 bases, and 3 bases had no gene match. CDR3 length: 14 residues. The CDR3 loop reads CASSWTGYNQPQHF. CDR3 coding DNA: TGTGCCAGCAGTTGGACAGGATACAATCAGCCCCAGCATTTT.

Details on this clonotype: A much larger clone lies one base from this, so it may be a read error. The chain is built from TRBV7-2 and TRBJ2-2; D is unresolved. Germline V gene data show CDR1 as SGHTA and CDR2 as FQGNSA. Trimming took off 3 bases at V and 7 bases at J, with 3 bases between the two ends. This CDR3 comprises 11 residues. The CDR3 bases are TGTGCCAGCAGCTTTGACGGGGAGCTGTTTTTT. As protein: CASSFDGELFF.

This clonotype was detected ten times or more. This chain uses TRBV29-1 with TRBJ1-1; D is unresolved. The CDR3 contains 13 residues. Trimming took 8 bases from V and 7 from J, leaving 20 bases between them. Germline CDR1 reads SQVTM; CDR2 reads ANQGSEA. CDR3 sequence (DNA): TGCAGCTCAACCCAGGTTGGCGGCGGTGAAGCTTTCTTT. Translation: CSSTQVGGGEAFF.

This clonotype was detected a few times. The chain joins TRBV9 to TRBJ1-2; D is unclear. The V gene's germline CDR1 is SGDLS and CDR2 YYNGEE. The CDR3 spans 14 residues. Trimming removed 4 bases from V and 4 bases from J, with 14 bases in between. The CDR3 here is CASSPPAFGYGYTF. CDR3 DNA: TGTGCCAGCAGCCCTCCGGCATTCGGCTATGGCTACACCTTC.

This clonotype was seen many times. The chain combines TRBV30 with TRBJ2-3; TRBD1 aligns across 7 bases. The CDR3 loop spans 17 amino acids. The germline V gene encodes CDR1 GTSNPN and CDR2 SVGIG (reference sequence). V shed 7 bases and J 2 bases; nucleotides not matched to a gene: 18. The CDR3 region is CASDPRDSVLFTDTQYF. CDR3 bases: TGTGCCTCTGACCCGAGGGACAGCGTCCTTTTCACAGATACGCAGTATTTT.

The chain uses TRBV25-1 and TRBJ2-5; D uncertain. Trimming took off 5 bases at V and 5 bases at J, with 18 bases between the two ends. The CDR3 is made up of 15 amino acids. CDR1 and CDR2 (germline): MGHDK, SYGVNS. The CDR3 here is CASSTTGPTRETQYF. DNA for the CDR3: TGTGCCAGCAGTACGACCGGGCCCACGAGGGAGACCCAGTACTTC.

The CDR3 nucleotides are TGCGCCAGCAAGAGCACTCCTGGAAACACCATATATTTT. Translating gives CASKSTPGNTIYF. This rearrangement joins TRBV5-1 to TRBJ1-3; D is undetermined. The germline CDR1 and CDR2 sequences are SGHRS and YFSETQ. The CDR3 contains 13 residues. With 6 bases removed from V and 2 bases from J, the gap between germline ends came to 9 bases.

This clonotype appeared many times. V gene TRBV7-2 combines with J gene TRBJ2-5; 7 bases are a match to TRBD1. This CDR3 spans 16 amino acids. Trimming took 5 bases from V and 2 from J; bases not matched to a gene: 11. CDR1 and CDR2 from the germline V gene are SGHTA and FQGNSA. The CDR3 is CASSQGTVRAQETQYF. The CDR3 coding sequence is TGTGCCAGCAGCCAAGGGACAGTTCGGGCTCAAGAGACCCAGTACTTC.

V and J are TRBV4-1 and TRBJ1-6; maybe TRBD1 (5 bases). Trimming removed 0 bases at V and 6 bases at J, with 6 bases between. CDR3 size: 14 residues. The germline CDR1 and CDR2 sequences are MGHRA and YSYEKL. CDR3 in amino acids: CASSQDRANSPLHF. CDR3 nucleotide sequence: TGCGCCAGCAGCCAAGACAGGGCTAATTCACCCCTCCACTTT.

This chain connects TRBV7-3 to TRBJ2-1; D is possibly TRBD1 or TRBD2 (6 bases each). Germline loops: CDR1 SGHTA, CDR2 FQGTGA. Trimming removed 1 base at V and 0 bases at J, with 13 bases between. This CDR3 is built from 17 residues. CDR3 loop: CASSLNDPGASYNEQFF. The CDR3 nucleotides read TGTGCCAGCAGCTTAAATGACCCGGGGGCCTCCTACAATGAGCAGTTCTTC.

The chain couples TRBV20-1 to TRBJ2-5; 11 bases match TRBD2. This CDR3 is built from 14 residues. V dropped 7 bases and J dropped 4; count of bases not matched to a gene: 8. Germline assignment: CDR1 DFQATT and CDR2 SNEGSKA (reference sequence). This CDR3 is CSGRLAGKGETQYF. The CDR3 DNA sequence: TGCAGTGGACGACTAGCGGGGAAAGGAGAGACCCAGTACTTC.

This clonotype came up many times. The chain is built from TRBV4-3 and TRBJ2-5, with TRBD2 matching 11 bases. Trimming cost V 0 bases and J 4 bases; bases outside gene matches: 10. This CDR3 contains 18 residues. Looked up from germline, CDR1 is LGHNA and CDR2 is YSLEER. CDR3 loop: CASSQDSWLAGGPETQYF. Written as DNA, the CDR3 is TGCGCCAGCAGCCAAGATTCATGGCTAGCGGGGGGTCCAGAGACCCAGTACTTC.

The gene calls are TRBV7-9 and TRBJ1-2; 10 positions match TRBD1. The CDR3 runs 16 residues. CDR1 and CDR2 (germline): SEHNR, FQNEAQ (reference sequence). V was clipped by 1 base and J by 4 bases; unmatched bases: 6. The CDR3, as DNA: TGTGCCAGCAGCTTAGGGGACAGGGGCGCCGTCTATGGCTACACCTTC. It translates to CASSLGDRGAVYGYTF.

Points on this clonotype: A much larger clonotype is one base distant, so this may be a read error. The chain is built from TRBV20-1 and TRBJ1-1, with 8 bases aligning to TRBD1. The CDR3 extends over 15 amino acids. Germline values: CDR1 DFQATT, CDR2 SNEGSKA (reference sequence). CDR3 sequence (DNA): TGCTGTGCTAGAGATAACAGGGGGGGTTCCACTGAAGCTTTCTTT. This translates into CCARDNRGGSTEAFF.

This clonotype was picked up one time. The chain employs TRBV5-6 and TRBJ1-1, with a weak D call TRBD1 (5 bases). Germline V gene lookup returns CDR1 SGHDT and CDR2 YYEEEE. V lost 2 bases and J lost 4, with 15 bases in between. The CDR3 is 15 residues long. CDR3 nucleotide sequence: TGTGCCAGCAGCTTCCGGGACCCTTGGGGCACTGAAGCTTTCTTT. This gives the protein CASSFRDPWGTEAFF. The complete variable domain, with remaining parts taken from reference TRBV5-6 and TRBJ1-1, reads DAGVTQSPTHLIKTRGQQVTLRCSPKSGHDTVSWYQQALGQGPQFIFQYYEEEERQRGNFPDRFSGHQFPNYSSELNVNALLLGDSALYLCASSFRDPWGTEAFFGQGTRLTVV.

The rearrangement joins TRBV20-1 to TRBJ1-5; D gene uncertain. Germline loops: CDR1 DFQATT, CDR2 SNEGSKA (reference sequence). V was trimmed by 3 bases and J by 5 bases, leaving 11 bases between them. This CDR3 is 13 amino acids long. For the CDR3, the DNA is TGCAGTGCTAGCCCGGGAGTCGATCAGCCCCAGCATTTT. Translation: CSASPGVDQPQHF.

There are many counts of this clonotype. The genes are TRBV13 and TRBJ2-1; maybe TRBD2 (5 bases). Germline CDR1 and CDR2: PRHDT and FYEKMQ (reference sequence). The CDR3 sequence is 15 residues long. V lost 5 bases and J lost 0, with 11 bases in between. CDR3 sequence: CASSNGVSSYNEQFF. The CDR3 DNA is TGTGCCAGCAGCAACGGGGTTAGCTCCTACAATGAGCAGTTCTTC.

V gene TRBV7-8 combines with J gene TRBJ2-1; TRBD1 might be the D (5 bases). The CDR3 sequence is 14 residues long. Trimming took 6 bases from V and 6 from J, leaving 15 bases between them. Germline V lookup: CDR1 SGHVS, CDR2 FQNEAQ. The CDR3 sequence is CASRGRVSGNEQFF. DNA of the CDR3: TGTGCCAGCAGGGGCAGGGTTAGTGGCAATGAGCAGTTCTTC. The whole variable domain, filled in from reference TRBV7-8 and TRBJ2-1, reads GAGVSQSPRYKVAKRGQDVALRCDPISGHVSLFWYQQALGQGPEFLTYFQNEAQLDKSGLPSDRFFAERPEGSVSTLKIQRTQQEDSAVYLCASRGRVSGNEQFFGPGTRLTVL.

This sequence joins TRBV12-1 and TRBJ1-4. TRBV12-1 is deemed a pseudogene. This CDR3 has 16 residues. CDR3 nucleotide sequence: TGTGCCAGCAGCTCTGGACTCCTCGCAACTAATGAAAAACTGTTTTTT. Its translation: CASSSGLLATNEKLFF.

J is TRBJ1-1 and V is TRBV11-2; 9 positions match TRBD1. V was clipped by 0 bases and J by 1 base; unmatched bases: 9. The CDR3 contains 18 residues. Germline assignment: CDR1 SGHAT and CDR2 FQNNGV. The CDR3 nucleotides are TGTGCCAGCAGCTTAGATCTGTTAGTGGACAGGGGGAACACTGAAGCTTTCTTT. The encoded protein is CASSLDLLVDRGNTEAFF.

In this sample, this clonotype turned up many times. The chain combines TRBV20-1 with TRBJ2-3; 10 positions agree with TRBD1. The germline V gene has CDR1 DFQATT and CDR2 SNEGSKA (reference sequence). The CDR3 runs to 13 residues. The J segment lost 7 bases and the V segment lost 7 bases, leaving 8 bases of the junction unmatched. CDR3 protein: CSGTTGGENTQYF. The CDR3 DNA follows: TGCAGTGGTACGACAGGGGGCGAGAATACGCAGTATTTT.

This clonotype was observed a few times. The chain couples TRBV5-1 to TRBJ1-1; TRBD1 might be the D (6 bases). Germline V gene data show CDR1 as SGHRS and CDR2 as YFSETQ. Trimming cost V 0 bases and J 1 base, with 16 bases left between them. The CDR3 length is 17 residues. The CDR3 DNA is TGCGCCAGCAGCTTGGCGGGAGGGGGTTACAGGAACACTGAAGCTTTCTTT. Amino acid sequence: CASSLAGGGYRNTEAFF.

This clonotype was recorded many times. CDR3 protein: CSANRQGRGTDTQYF. In DNA form, the CDR3 reads TGCAGTGCTAATAGACAGGGCAGGGGGACAGATACGCAGTATTTT. The chain combines TRBV20-1 with TRBJ2-3; TRBD1 agrees at 7 bases. Germline V lookup: CDR1 DFQATT, CDR2 SNEGSKA (reference sequence). The junction had 10 bases not matched to a gene; V was cut back by 4 bases and J by 3 bases. CDR3 length: 15 amino acids.

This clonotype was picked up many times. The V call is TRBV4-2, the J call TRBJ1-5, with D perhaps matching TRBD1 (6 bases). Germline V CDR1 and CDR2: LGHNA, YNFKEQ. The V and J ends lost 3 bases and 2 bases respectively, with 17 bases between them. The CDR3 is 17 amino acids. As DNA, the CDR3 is TGTGCCAGCAGCCAGAGCCTCCCAGGGGAAGGCAATCAGCCCCAGCATTTT. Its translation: CASSQSLPGEGNQPQHF.